The 10 T cell receptor beta chains reported below all come from one sample, sequenced in a study of post-analysis software for immune sequencing data. Study observations and caveats: Patients used a few TRBV segments, including TRBV5-6, TRBV5-1 and TRBV20-1, more often than controls.

Their antigen targets remain unknown. Tagging with unique molecular identifiers was a feature of the TCR beta cDNA libraries. Via MiXCR, TCRdb re-called the PCR reads, giving one row per CDR3 protein. Among some 690,000 distinct CDR3 sequences listed, about 27% were seen once. Sample: blood. These receptors all come from a girl between 5 and 17 years old with multiple sclerosis.

This clonotype was seen a single time. The V and J genes are TRBV15 and TRBJ2-3; no reliable D call. Germline V gene sequence: CDR1 LNHNV, CDR2 YYDKDF (reference sequence). Trimming stripped 2 bases from V and 4 bases from J, with 13 bases between. CDR3 length equals 15 residues. CDR3: CATSRFRSGPDTQYF. CDR3 bases: TGTGCCACCAGCAGATTTAGAAGTGGCCCAGATACGCAGTATTTT.

The chain carries TRBV29-1 and TRBJ2-1; 10 nucleotides match TRBD1. CDR1 is SQVTM, CDR2 ANQGSEA, per germline. The trim removed 5 bases at V and 2 bases at J, leaving 3 bases unmatched. The CDR3 consists of 14 residues. For the CDR3, the DNA is TGCAGCGTTATCGGGACAGGGGCCTACAATGAGCAGTTCTTC. Its protein is CSVIGTGAYNEQFF.

This clonotype was seen more than once but under ten times. The CDR3 DNA sequence: TGTGCCAGCAGCCAGGGGGCAACACTGGAAGCTTTCTTT. Encoded protein: CASSQGATLEAFF. This chain joins TRBV3-1 and TRBJ1-1, with D maybe TRBD1 (6 bases). The CDR3 contains 13 residues. Trimming removed 3 bases at V and 8 bases at J, with 13 bases between. CDR1 and CDR2 (germline): LGHDT, YNNKEL (reference sequence).

The genes are TRBV5-5 and TRBJ1-4; no clear D gene. In germline, CDR1 is SGHKS, CDR2 YYEKEE (reference sequence). The CDR3 extends over 15 amino acids. V lost 1 base and J lost 8, with 15 bases in between. CDR3 coding DNA: TGTGCCAGCAGCTTGTATCTCCCCCCGGGGGAAAAACTGTTTTTT. It translates to CASSLYLPPGEKLFF.

This clonotype was counted a single time. V usage is TRBV14 and J usage is TRBJ2-1; D could derive from TRBD1 or TRBD2 (5 bases each). Germline values: CDR1 SGHDN, CDR2 FVKESK. The CDR3 length is 13 residues. V dropped 1 base and J dropped 11 bases, with 12 bases sitting between them. This chain's CDR3 is CASSQVGDGQQFF. The DNA of the CDR3 is TGTGCCAGCAGCCAAGTGGGGGACGGTCAGCAGTTCTTC.

This clonotype was observed a single time. One end of the junction fails to match germline, which may point to a read error. CDR3 DNA sequence: TGTGCCGGCAGTTTGGGCGGGAGAGGTCGAGAGACCCAGTACTTC. It is translated as CAGSLGGRGRETQYF. The V and J genes are TRBV27 and TRBJ2-5; TRBD2 agrees at 7 bases. This CDR3 has 15 residues. The germline gives CDR1 MNHEY, CDR2 SMNVEV (reference sequence).

This CDR3 is CASTQTSTYNSPLHF. The CDR3 DNA sequence: TGTGCCAGCACCCAGACCAGTACCTATAATTCACCCCTCCACTTT. This chain uses TRBV3-1 with TRBJ1-6; D remains ambiguous. Germline loops: CDR1 LGHDT, CDR2 YNNKEL (reference sequence). V shed 7 bases and J shed 2 bases, with 12 bases lying between them. The length of the CDR3 is 15 residues.

This clonotype was counted only a few times. The V gene is TRBV2, the J gene TRBJ2-7; D is uncertain. CDR3 length equals 12 residues. The V gene lost 4 bases and the J gene lost 3 bases, with 7 bases spanning the gap. Germline CDR1 and CDR2: SNHLY and FYNNEI. Here the CDR3 DNA reads TGTGCCAGCAGTGCAAACGGCTACGAGCAGTACTTC. Amino acids: CASSANGYEQYF.

The chain employs TRBV6-2 or TRBV6-3 and TRBJ2-7; TRBD2 aligns across 7 bases. The CDR3 loop spans 15 amino acids. CDR1 and CDR2 from the germline V gene are MNHEY and SVGEGT. The trim removed 6 bases at V and 3 bases at J, leaving 11 bases unmatched. The CDR3 protein is CASSDLVGGHYEQYF. The CDR3 nucleotides read TGTGCCAGCAGCGATCTTGTGGGAGGGCACTACGAGCAGTACTTC.

The chain links TRBV7-9 to TRBJ2-3; the D gene could be TRBD1 or TRBD2 (5 bases each). The V gene's germline CDR1 is SEHNR and CDR2 FQNEAQ (reference sequence). The CDR3 runs to 15 residues. Trimming took 9 bases from V and 2 from J, leaving 18 bases between them. CDR3 amino acids: CASQLERGATDTQYF. The CDR3 DNA follows: TGTGCCAGTCAACTCGAACGAGGGGCCACAGATACGCAGTATTTT.